Each of the 10 T cell receptor beta chains below was sequenced from the same sample in a study of cytomegalovirus exposure and HLA in healthy donors. This PCR relied on a set of 60 Vbeta primers and 13 Jbeta primers. Sequencing used immunoSEQ multiplex PCR; TCRdb keeps in-frame clones, though not all of them. The sample shows 180,000 or so clones, 62% of them seen only once. The sample comprised PBMCs. The receptors were sampled from a man between 40 and 49 years old in good health and CMV-seronegative.

The J gene is TRBJ2-2, the V gene TRBV5-1; 8 nucleotides line up with TRBD1. V gave up 2 bases and J gave up 5 bases; unmatched junction bases: 5. This CDR3 contains 15 residues. Germline loops: CDR1 SGHRS, CDR2 YFSETQ. The CDR3 is CASSLWDRRTGELFF. CDR3 DNA sequence: TGCGCCAGCAGCTTATGGGACAGGAGGACCGGGGAGCTGTTTTTT.

V usage is TRBV11-2 and J usage is TRBJ2-2, with a possible D match to TRBD2 (5 bases). Germline CDR1 is SGHAT and CDR2 is FQNNGV. This CDR3 is 13 amino acids long. V was trimmed by 6 bases and J by 6 bases, leaving 11 bases between them. The CDR3 sequence is CASRPSRAGELFF. For the CDR3, the DNA is TGTGCCAGCAGACCCTCGCGGGCCGGGGAGCTGTTTTTT.

The V gene is TRBV6-1, the J gene TRBJ1-6; 7 bases match TRBD1. CDR3 length: 15 residues. Germline V lookup: CDR1 MNHNS, CDR2 SASEGT. The trim removed 1 base at V and 9 bases at J, leaving 6 bases unmatched. The CDR3 DNA sequence: TGTGCCAGCAGTGAAGGACAGGGTGAGGGTTCACCCCTCCACTTT. This translates into CASSEGQGEGSPLHF.

This clone was picked up a small number of times. The rearrangement uses TRBV7-8 and TRBJ2-3; 11 nucleotides match TRBD1. V was pared by 3 bases and J by 3 bases, with 5 bases of the junction left unmatched. This CDR3 is built from 16 residues. The V gene's germline CDR1 is SGHVS and CDR2 FQNEAQ. CDR3 nucleotide sequence: TGTGCCAGCAGCTTGGACAGGGGGCCTCCAACAGATACGCAGTATTTT. The encoded protein is CASSLDRGPPTDTQYF.

About this clone itself: A junction end diverges from the germline sequence, so it may reflect a read error. This rearrangement joins TRBV6-7 to TRBJ2-7; 8 bases match TRBD2. TRBV6-7 counts as an open reading frame of uncertain function. This CDR3 has 18 residues. DNA of the CDR3: TGTGCCGGCAGTTACTCGAGGGGGGGGCGGGAGGTCTCCTACGAGCAGTACTTC. Translated: CAGSYSRGGREVSYEQYF.

This sequence joins TRBV28 and TRBJ2-7, with TRBD1 identical over 8 bases. CDR1 is MDHEN and CDR2 is SYDVKM in the germline V gene. The CDR3 runs to 15 residues. J lost 3 bases, V lost 4 bases, and 8 bases had no gene match. CDR3 sequence reads: CASSSAGTGGYEQYF. The CDR3 DNA reads TGTGCCAGCAGTTCCGCCGGGACAGGAGGCTACGAGCAGTACTTC.

In this sample, this clone turned up once. The rearrangement joins TRBV5-1 to TRBJ1-1, with TRBD1 identical over 9 bases. The CDR3 has 15 amino acids. Looked up from germline, CDR1 is SGHRS and CDR2 is YFSETQ. V shed 0 bases, J shed 3 bases, and the junction held 3 bases outside the gene matches. CDR3 sequence: CASSLVGQGYTEAFF. The CDR3 DNA reads TGCGCCAGCAGCTTGGTAGGACAGGGGTACACTGAAGCTTTCTTT.

Regarding this clone: One junction end disagrees with the germline gene, perhaps due to a read error. V gene TRBV7-9 combines with J gene TRBJ2-7; 8 bases align to TRBD1. Germline CDR1 and CDR2: SEHNR and FQNEAQ (reference sequence). This CDR3 is 19 amino acids long. The CDR3 is CSSSLASGFATGVPYEQYF. The CDR3 DNA is TGTTCCAGCAGCTTAGCTTCTGGGTTTGCGACAGGGGTTCCCTACGAGCAGTACTTC.

The DNA for the CDR3 is TGCGCCAGCAGCTTGGACAGGGGCGACTACAATGAGCAGTTCTTC. Protein: CASSLDRGDYNEQFF. The chain employs TRBV5-1 and TRBJ2-1, with 7 bases that match TRBD1. CDR3 length equals 15 residues. CDR1 and CDR2 from the germline V gene are SGHRS and YFSETQ. V lost 0 bases to trimming and J lost 3 bases; unmatched junction nucleotides: 3.

This sequence joins TRBV5-1 and TRBJ2-1, with TRBD2 identical over 11 bases. Unmatched junction bases numbered 14, after V lost 2 bases and J lost 7 bases. In germline, CDR1 is SGHRS, CDR2 YFSETQ. The CDR3 sequence is 18 residues long. This CDR3 is CASSFTSQLAGVRNEQFF. The DNA for the CDR3 is TGCGCCAGCAGCTTTACATCCCAACTAGCGGGAGTGCGGAATGAGCAGTTCTTC.